Presented here are 22 T cell receptor beta chains from one specimen sequenced in a study of cytomegalovirus exposure and HLA in healthy donors. Researchers ran the PCR with 60 Vbeta and 13 Jbeta primers. The assay was immunoSEQ multiplex PCR, and TCRdb's table has in-frame clones only and misses some. The sample includes some 60,000 clones, 80% of them seen just once. The specimen was PBMCs. The receptors originated from a male donor in good health and CMV-seronegative.

V usage is TRBV4-3 and J usage is TRBJ1-5; a weak D match, TRBD1 (6 bases). Looked up from germline, CDR1 is LGHNA and CDR2 is YSLEER. The CDR3 is 16 amino acids. Deletions cut 0 bases from V and 0 bases from J, with 9 bases between. The CDR3 bases are TGCGCCAGCAGCCAAGACTGGACAGCTAGCAATCAGCCCCAGCATTTT. Encoded protein: CASSQDWTASNQPQHF.

The gene calls are TRBV7-9 and TRBJ1-5, with D unresolved. V was shortened by 3 bases and J by 2 bases, with 5 bases between the two germline ends. CDR1 SEHNR and CDR2 FQNEAQ come from the germline V gene (reference sequence). The CDR3 sequence is 13 residues long. This chain's CDR3 is CASSFQGNQPQHF. The CDR3 DNA is TGTGCCAGCAGCTTTCAGGGCAATCAGCCCCAGCATTTT.

This clone was observed a handful of times. J is TRBJ1-1 and V is TRBV5-6; D call uncertain. The CDR3 is made up of 14 amino acids. Trimming pared 1 base from V and 4 bases from J, leaving 11 bases between. The germline V gene encodes CDR1 SGHDT and CDR2 YYEEEE. The CDR3 sequence: CASSLTLGSTEAFF. The CDR3 DNA sequence: TGTGCCAGCAGCTTGACCCTAGGCAGCACTGAAGCTTTCTTT.

The chain combines TRBV28 with TRBJ1-1; 7 bases match TRBD1. J gave up 4 bases and V 7 bases, and 12 bases lay outside the gene matches. Looked up from germline, CDR1 is MDHEN and CDR2 is SYDVKM. The CDR3 is made up of 15 amino acids. This CDR3 reads CASKLDRVGGTEAFF. DNA for the CDR3: TGTGCCAGCAAACTAGACAGGGTTGGGGGCACTGAAGCTTTCTTT.

The V gene is TRBV13, the J gene TRBJ2-3; 7 bases line up with TRBD2. The V gene end was trimmed by 2 bases and the J gene end by 5 bases; junction bases not matched to a gene: 7. CDR3 length: 15 residues. From germline, CDR1 is PRHDT and CDR2 FYEKMQ (reference sequence). The CDR3 region is CASSLRTSEGDTQYF. CDR3 DNA sequence: TGTGCCAGCAGCTTACGTACTAGCGAGGGAGATACGCAGTATTTT.

This clone was detected only a few times. The chain has TRBV7-2 and TRBJ2-1; the match to TRBD2 covers 8 bases. Germline V gene sequence: CDR1 SGHTA, CDR2 FQGNSA. The CDR3 is 17 amino acids. V shed 4 bases, J shed 2 bases, and the junction held 10 bases outside the gene matches. CDR3 protein: CASSSPGTRVAYNEQFF. In DNA form, the CDR3 reads TGTGCCAGCAGCTCTCCTGGGACTAGGGTGGCCTACAATGAGCAGTTCTTC.

This chain connects TRBV5-8 to TRBJ2-7; 7 nucleotides line up with TRBD1. The CDR3 runs to 14 residues. CDR1 is SGHTS, CDR2 YDEGEE, per germline. Unmatched junction bases numbered 8, after V lost 4 bases and J lost 4 bases. The CDR3: CASSPDRFLYEQYF. The CDR3 nucleotides are TGTGCCAGCAGCCCGGACAGGTTCTTATACGAGCAGTACTTC. Full variable domain (remainder filled in from reference TRBV5-8 and TRBJ2-7): EAGVTQSPTHLIKTRGQQATLRCSPISGHTSVYWYQQALGLGLQFLLWYDEGEERNRGNFPPRFSGRQFPNYSSELNVNALELEDSALYLCASSPDRFLYEQYFGPGTRLTVT.

The gene calls are TRBV30 and TRBJ2-3; 8 nucleotides match TRBD2. The CDR3 covers 14 residues. Germline V CDR1 and CDR2: GTSNPN, SVGIG (reference sequence). V dropped 3 bases and J dropped 5; count of bases not matched to a gene: 7. The CDR3 loop is CAWRGLGQRDTQYF. For the CDR3, the DNA is TGTGCCTGGAGGGGACTAGGGCAAAGAGATACGCAGTATTTT.

V usage is TRBV7-8 and J usage is TRBJ2-1, with TRBD2 as a possible D gene (6 bases). The CDR3 consists of 14 residues. Looked up from germline, CDR1 is SGHVS and CDR2 is FQNEAQ. V was clipped by 4 bases and J by 9 bases, with 16 bases between them. The CDR3 DNA is TGTGCCAGCAGCTCCTTGGGGGGTTTGGGTGAGCAGTTCTTC. Its translation is CASSSLGGLGEQFF.

The chain employs TRBV4-3 and TRBJ2-6, with D tentatively TRBD2 (6 bases). CDR3 size: 20 residues. The germline CDR1 and CDR2 sequences are LGHNA and YSLEER. With 2 bases removed from V and 4 bases from J, the gap between germline ends came to 24 bases. Here the CDR3 reads CASSQPPGTYTSRGANVLTF. Written as DNA, the CDR3 is TGCGCCAGCAGCCAACCCCCGGGGACTTATACGTCGAGAGGGGCCAACGTCCTGACTTTC.

The gene calls are TRBV9 and TRBJ1-4, with D perhaps matching TRBD1 (6 bases). The V end was cut by 4 bases, the J end by 0 bases, with 13 bases between. Germline CDR1 is SGDLS and CDR2 is YYNGEE. CDR3 length: 16 residues. The CDR3 protein is CASSNRDTATNEKLFF. The CDR3 DNA reads as TGTGCCAGCAGCAACCGGGACACTGCAACTAATGAAAAACTGTTTTTT.

V and J are TRBV4-3 and TRBJ2-7, with 10 bases lining up with TRBD1. The V and J ends lost 0 bases and 3 bases, in that order; junction bases with no gene match: 2. The CDR3 runs 15 residues. Looked up from germline, CDR1 is LGHNA and CDR2 is YSLEER. The CDR3 DNA sequence: TGCGCCAGCAGCCAAGAATGGACAGGGGGCTACGAGCAGTACTTC. This encodes CASSQEWTGGYEQYF.

The V gene is TRBV19, the J gene TRBJ2-4; TRBD2 matches at 8 bases. The CDR3 sequence is 16 residues long. Germline trimming cut 4 bases from V and 2 bases from J; bases unmatched to any gene: 7. CDR1 LNHDA and CDR2 SQIVND come from the germline V gene (reference sequence). The CDR3 loop is CASSSRRLATKNIQYF. Written as DNA, the CDR3 is TGTGCCAGTAGTAGTCGGAGACTAGCGACCAAAAACATTCAGTACTTC.

The CDR3 bases are TGTGCCAGTAGTAGAGGGCTAGCGGACAATGAGCAGTTCTTC. Translation: CASSRGLADNEQFF. This chain links TRBV19 with TRBJ2-1, with TRBD2 identical over 7 bases. This CDR3 comprises 14 residues. Germline CDR1 is LNHDA and CDR2 is SQIVND (reference sequence). Trimming took 4 bases from V and 5 from J; bases not matched to a gene: 5.

The chain carries TRBV9 and TRBJ1-3; D is possibly TRBD1 (5 bases). Germline V gives CDR1 SGDLS, CDR2 YYNGEE. V lost 2 bases, J lost 0 bases, and 12 bases lay in between. The CDR3 runs to 16 residues. The CDR3 bases are TGTGCCAGCAGCGTGGACACTGCATTCTCTGGAAACACCATATATTTT. Its protein is CASSVDTAFSGNTIYF.

The chain uses TRBV6-5 and TRBJ1-1; D not resolved. V gave up 7 bases and J gave up 7 bases, with 10 bases separating them. Per germline, CDR1 MNHEY and CDR2 SVGAGI. The CDR3 runs 11 residues. CDR3 sequence reads: CASTGDVEAFF. CDR3 in DNA: TGTGCCAGCACCGGAGATGTTGAAGCTTTCTTT.

This sequence joins TRBV9 and TRBJ1-2; 10 bases match TRBD1. CDR3 length equals 14 residues. The V and J ends lost 4 bases and 8 bases, in that order; junction bases with no gene match: 8. Germline V gene lookup returns CDR1 SGDLS and CDR2 YYNGEE. The CDR3 reads CASSSRQGAPGYTF. The CDR3 DNA reads TGTGCCAGCAGCTCTCGACAGGGGGCGCCGGGCTACACCTTC.

V gene TRBV5-1 combines with J gene TRBJ2-3, with TRBD2 matching over 13 bases. There are 20 residues in the CDR3. With V trimmed by 0 bases and J by 3 bases, 13 bases remained unmatched. The germline CDR1 and CDR2 sequences are SGHRS and YFSETQ. The CDR3 protein is CASSLDPPLTSGGSTDTQYF. The CDR3 nucleotides read TGCGCCAGCAGCTTGGACCCCCCCCTGACTAGCGGGGGGTCGACAGATACGCAGTATTTT.

The J gene is TRBJ1-1, the V gene TRBV30, with a tentative D call TRBD1 (6 bases). The CDR3 runs 12 residues. Between the trimmed V and J ends, which lost 1 base and 7 bases, there was a span of 10 bases. The V gene's germline CDR1 is GTSNPN and CDR2 SVGIG (reference sequence). CDR3 amino acids: CAWSENRVEAFF. The CDR3 DNA reads as TGTGCCTGGAGTGAGAACAGGGTTGAAGCTTTCTTT.

The CDR3 spells CASSEVYSNQPQHF. In DNA, the CDR3 is TGTGCCAGCAGTGAAGTTTATAGCAATCAGCCCCAGCATTTT. The chain has TRBV2 and TRBJ1-5; no clear D. V was trimmed by 1 base and J by 0 bases, leaving 4 bases between them. Germline lookup yields CDR1 SNHLY and CDR2 FYNNEI. The length of the CDR3 is 14 residues.

This clone has a single count. This chain connects TRBV5-5 to TRBJ1-5; TRBD1 is a possible D gene (5 bases). There are 15 residues in the CDR3. V was clipped by 0 bases and J by 3 bases, with 10 bases between them. CDR1 is SGHKS, CDR2 YYEKEE, per germline (reference sequence). The CDR3 protein is CASSLDGGDNQPQHF. The CDR3 DNA reads as TGTGCCAGCAGCTTGGACGGGGGAGACAATCAGCCCCAGCATTTT.

The chain joins TRBV6-6 to TRBJ1-6, with a possible D match to TRBD1 (6 bases). V lost 8 bases and J 3 bases, leaving 11 bases between the germline ends. Germline V lookup: CDR1 MNHNY, CDR2 SVGAGI (reference sequence). The CDR3 extends over 14 amino acids. CDR3 residues: CASLGQSYNSPLHF. The CDR3 region has the DNA TGTGCCAGCCTTGGACAGAGCTATAATTCACCCCTCCACTTT.